The 12 T cell receptor beta chains given below trace back to one sample, sequenced in a study of T cell clonality in common variable immunodeficiency. Assay: immunoSEQ multiplex PCR; the TCRdb copy retains only in-frame clones and omits some. Found here are 45,000 to 55,000 clones, no singletons; the ten largest cover 5.4%. The specimen sequenced was peripheral blood mononuclear cells. The receptors were gathered from a person aged 18 to 75 in good health.

This clone came up many times. The read terminates 3 residues before the CDR3 end, so the remaining end is supplied by the germline J gene. The V gene is TRBV5-1, the J gene TRBJ2-3; TRBD2 agrees at 7 bases. The germline CDR1 and CDR2 sequences are SGHRS and YFSETQ. V lost 2 bases and J lost 0; bases outside the gene matches: 3. The CDR3 has 15 residues. The CDR3 bases that were read are TGCGCCAGCAGCTTAAGCGGGGCAAGCACAGATACG. Its protein is CASSLSGASTDT. The complete CDR3 reads CASSLSGASTDTQYF.

In this sample, this clone turned up many times. CDR3 DNA (partial): TGTGCCAGCAGTTATGGCGGACTAGCGGGAGTCGATGAG. It translates to CASSYGGLAGVDE. The entire CDR3 sequence reads CASSYGGLAGVDEQFF. The chain joins TRBV6-2 or TRBV6-3 to TRBJ2-1, with TRBD2 identical over 13 bases. The sequenced fragment ends 3 residues before the CDR3 boundary, so the rest is inferred from the germline J gene. Germline CDR1 reads MNHEY; CDR2 reads SVGEGT. The J segment lost 8 bases and the V segment lost 3 bases, leaving 7 bases of the junction unmatched. The CDR3 has 16 residues.

This clone was counted many times. CDR3 region: CSARDSSGENAGELFF. CDR3 DNA (partial): TGCAGTGCTAGAGATTCTAGCGGGGAAAACGCCGGGGAG. The chain couples TRBV20-1 to TRBJ2-2; 9 positions match TRBD2. The read gets to within 3 residues of the CDR3 end, and the germline J gene fills in the rest. CDR1 is DFQATT and CDR2 is SNEGSKA in the germline V gene (reference sequence). The CDR3 covers 16 residues. V dropped 0 bases and J dropped 6; count of bases not matched to a gene: 8.

There are many counts of this clone. The sequenced fragment ends 3 residues before the CDR3 boundary, so the rest is inferred from the germline J gene. This sequence joins TRBV7-9 and TRBJ2-1; the D is unclear. Trimming removed 3 bases at V and 6 bases at J, with 9 bases between. In germline, CDR1 is SEHNR, CDR2 FQNEAQ (reference sequence). CDR3 size: 13 residues. CDR3 sequence: CASSFTASNEQFF. The sequenced part of the CDR3 DNA is TGTGCCAGCAGCTTTACGGCTAGCAATGAG.

In this sample, this clone turned up many times. The read finishes 3 residues shy of the CDR3 end, and the germline J gene is used to complete it. The V call is TRBV7-2, the J call TRBJ1-1, with D possibly TRBD1 on 6 matching bases. Trimming took 5 bases from V and 0 from J, leaving 10 bases between them. The CDR3 extends over 14 amino acids. Germline CDR1 and CDR2: SGHTA and FQGNSA. CDR3 sequence: CASSENRVNTEAFF. Incomplete CDR3 DNA: TGTGCCAGCAGCGAAAACAGGGTGAACACTGAA.

This clone has a count of ten or more. The CDR3 end lies 3 residues beyond the end of the read and is filled in from the germline J gene. The rearrangement links TRBV4-2 to TRBJ2-7; D possibly corresponds to TRBD1 (6 bases). The germline CDR1 and CDR2 sequences are LGHNA and YNFKEQ. Deletions cut 3 bases from V and 4 bases from J, with 16 bases between. The CDR3 length is 15 residues. The CDR3 is CASSQQSQGIYEQYF. Partial CDR3 DNA: TGTGCCAGCAGCCAGCAGTCCCAGGGGATATACGAG.

In this sample, this clone turned up many times. The read gets to within 3 residues of the CDR3 end, and the germline J gene fills in the rest. V and J are TRBV6-4 and TRBJ2-3, with 7 positions matching TRBD2. The J segment lost 6 bases and the V segment lost 4 bases, leaving 7 bases of the junction unmatched. Germline CDR1 is MRHNA and CDR2 is SNTAGT. The CDR3 contains 14 residues. The sequenced CDR3 bases are TGTGCCAGCAGTGTTGACTTACTAGCGGATACG. It translates to CASSVDLLADT. The full CDR3 is CASSVDLLADTQYF.

In its sample, this clone was seen many times. The sequenced fragment ends 3 residues before the CDR3 boundary, so the rest is inferred from the germline J gene. The gene calls are TRBV12-3 or TRBV12-4 and TRBJ2-1; the D gene is possibly TRBD2 (6 bases). There are 15 residues in the CDR3. Trimming cost V 3 bases and J 6 bases, with 15 bases left between them. CDR3 DNA (partial): TGTGCCAGCAGTTTCATGACGGACGGGGGCAATGAG. This sequence encodes CASSFMTDGGNE. The complete CDR3 reads CASSFMTDGGNEQFF.

At least ten counts were recorded for this clone. The read terminates 3 residues before the CDR3 end, so the remaining end is supplied by the germline J gene. The chain combines TRBV7-9 with TRBJ1-2, with no clear D. This CDR3 is built from 14 residues. The V gene lost 6 bases and the J gene lost 4 bases, with 15 bases spanning the gap. The germline V gene encodes CDR1 SEHNR and CDR2 FQNEAQ (reference sequence). The part of the CDR3 DNA that was read is TGTGCCAGCAGTTACGGAGCGGATATCTATGGC. Translation: CASSYGADIYG. The entire CDR3 protein is CASSYGADIYGYTF.

This clone was detected many times. The sequenced fragment ends 3 residues before the CDR3 boundary, so the rest is inferred from the germline J gene. This chain links TRBV28 with TRBJ1-5, with 11 bases identical to TRBD1. V lost 7 bases, J lost 5 bases, and 4 bases stayed unmatched. Germline V lookup: CDR1 MDHEN, CDR2 SYDVKM. The CDR3 consists of 14 residues. The CDR3 here is CASTGQGADQPQHF. The CDR3 bases that were read are TGTGCCAGCACCGGACAGGGGGCAGATCAGCCC.

This clone showed up many times. The sequence runs out 3 residues before the end of the CDR3; the remainder is reconstructed from the germline J gene. This CDR3 is also generated by other DNA sequences in the sample. This chain joins TRBV30 and TRBJ1-1, with a weak D call TRBD1 (5 bases). This CDR3 contains 13 residues. Germline V gives CDR1 GTSNPN, CDR2 SVGIG (reference sequence). The CDR3 bases that were read are TGTGCCTGGAGTCCCGCGGGGCTGGTAGAG. Encoded protein: CAWSPAGLVE. The full-length CDR3 reads as CAWSPAGLVEAFF.

This clone occurred many times. With the read ending 3 residues before the CDR3 end, the germline J gene is used to fill in that end. V usage is TRBV6-1 and J usage is TRBJ1-6; 9 nucleotides align to TRBD1. The CDR3 spans 19 residues. The V gene's germline CDR1 is MNHNS and CDR2 SASEGT. J gave up 1 base and V 2 bases, and 9 bases lay outside the gene matches. CDR3 residues: CASSEFGTGRSSYNSPLHF. The covered CDR3 bases are TGTGCCAGCAGTGAATTCGGGACAGGGCGTAGTTCCTATAATTCACCC.